This TCR beta chain was sequenced for a study of tumor-infiltrating lymphocytes in primary liver carcinoma. General study results and limits: All five tumor regions shared only about 8-24% of top clones. With p = 0.039, the top-250-clone fraction in tumors significantly exceeded that in blood.

Using a constant-region primer together with ProtoScript II reverse transcriptase, TCR beta cDNA was made from about 500 ng of total RNA. Three nested multiplex PCR rounds, a slightly modified ARM-PCR method, built the TCR beta libraries. TRBV1-TRBV30 forward primers paired with a C-beta reverse primer were used in the first two PCR rounds, which ran about 11 cycles each. TCRdb recomputed calls from the multiplex PCR reads with MiXCR, one row per CDR3 protein. This sample yields roughly 78,000 distinct CDR3 sequences, of which 71% are seen a single time; roughly an eighth belongs to the top ten. The V gene's germline CDR1 is SGHAT and CDR2 FQNNGV. CDR3 size: 13 residues. This clonotype was found once. Its cognate antigen is unknown. The junction and the germline gene differ at one end; a read error may be behind it. It was from about 21-30 mg of unsorted bulk tissue that RNA and DNA were co-extracted. These patients lived with chronic HBV infection and had never been treated. Viable tumor cells exceeded 75% in all tumor samples.

The chain is built from TRBV11-2 and TRBJ2-3; no firm D call. The receptor comes from a woman aged 55-70 years with primary liver carcinoma and hepatitis B virus infection. The sequencing input was liver tumor tissue from sampling region 4. Subset specified: tumor region T4, right-lateral pole. The CDR3 DNA follows: TGTCCCAGCAGCCTCCTCGTCACTGATACGCAGTATTTT. Protein sequence: CPSSLLVTDTQYF.